Included here is one TCR beta chain sequence, with context. Its antigen is still unknown. Peripheral blood samples and lesional scalp punch biopsies were obtained from alopecia areata patients. Cell sorting on a FACSAria was used to separate CD4+ and CD8+ T cells from the PBMCs. The sample originates from a study of CD8+ T cells in alopecia areata. Study at large: Tofacitinib lasted 6 to 18 months, then 6 months off drug.

Regarding the study as a whole: TCR sharing across patients was less clear than in mice, possibly HLA-related.

cDNA reverse transcribed from extracted RNA served as the sequencing template. Sequenced by immunoSEQ multiplex PCR; TCRdb stores in-frame clones only, minus some. The repertoire holds some 150,000 clones, roughly 70% seen once, with more than 9.5% in the top ten. This sequence was found in a human donor with alopecia areata. This specimen was CD8+ T cells sorted from blood, taken at week 0.

The CDR3 reads CASSLPPGSLNEQFF. In DNA, the CDR3 is TGTGCCAGCAGTTTACCTCCAGGGTCCCTCAATGAGCAGTTCTTC. The gene calls are TRBV27 and TRBJ2-1, with D maybe TRBD1 (5 bases). This CDR3 region has 15 residues. Germline V CDR1 and CDR2: MNHEY, SMNVEV (reference sequence). V shed 2 bases and J shed 6 bases, with 14 bases lying between them.